These 32 T cell receptor beta chains came from one sample sequenced in a study of cytomegalovirus exposure and HLA in healthy donors. Sequencing used immunoSEQ multiplex PCR; TCRdb keeps in-frame clones, though not all of them. The data contain roughly 150,000 clones, roughly nine tenths of them singletons. What was sequenced was PBMCs. Source of these receptors: a woman under 30 in good health and CMV-seropositive.

Here the CDR3 DNA reads TGTGCCAGCAGCTTAACTAGCGTGAGCTCCTACGAGCAGTACTTC. This gives the protein CASSLTSVSSYEQYF. This sequence joins TRBV11-3 and TRBJ2-7; 7 nucleotides agree with TRBD2. The CDR3 covers 15 residues. Germline-derived CDR1 and CDR2 are SGHNT and YENEEA. Losses at the gene ends were 2 bases for V and 0 bases for J; bases not matched to a gene: 4.

The chain carries TRBV14 and TRBJ2-5; 8 bases match TRBD1. The CDR3 has 16 amino acids. The germline V gene encodes CDR1 SGHDN and CDR2 FVKESK. The ends lost 4 bases at V and 2 bases at J; junction bases unmatched: 9. The CDR3 DNA follows: TGTGCCAGCAGCCGAGTGGCAGGGGGCACTCAAGAGACCCAGTACTTC. Translated: CASSRVAGGTQETQYF.

This chain uses TRBV10-3 with TRBJ2-7, with D tentatively TRBD2 (5 bases). Between the trimmed V and J ends, which lost 10 bases and 7 bases, there was a span of 14 bases. This CDR3 contains 11 residues. Germline-derived CDR1 and CDR2 are ENHRY and SYGVKD. The chain's CDR3 is CASQRESEQYF. The CDR3 DNA reads TGTGCCAGCCAAAGGGAGTCTGAGCAGTACTTC.

This chain connects TRBV15 to TRBJ2-7, with 9 nucleotides matching TRBD1. The germline gives CDR1 LNHNV, CDR2 YYDKDF (reference sequence). CDR3 length equals 14 residues. J was trimmed by 4 bases and V by 5 bases; bases with no gene match: 6. The CDR3 loop is CATSSGTGPYEQYF. CDR3 nucleotide sequence: TGTGCCACCAGCTCCGGGACAGGGCCGTACGAGCAGTACTTC.

V and J are TRBV7-2 and TRBJ1-5, with TRBD1 identical over 7 bases. Trimming removed 5 bases from V and 3 bases from J; junction bases left unmatched: 4. From germline, CDR1 is SGHTA and CDR2 FQGNSA. The length of the CDR3 is 14 residues. DNA for the CDR3: TGTGCCAGCAGCCCGGGACAGCTCAATCAGCCCCAGCATTTT. Protein: CASSPGQLNQPQHF.

V and J are TRBV6-5 and TRBJ2-3, with TRBD2 identical over 8 bases. CDR3 length equals 14 residues. Germline V gene sequence: CDR1 MNHEY, CDR2 SVGAGI. J gave up 6 bases and V 6 bases, and 8 bases lay outside the gene matches. CDR3 amino acids: CASSPGGTPDTQYF. In nucleotides, the CDR3 is TGTGCCAGCAGCCCGGGGGGGACACCCGATACGCAGTATTTT.

The CDR3 loop reads CASSSLLDRGVEQYF. In nucleotides, the CDR3 is TGTGCCAGCAGTTCCCTCCTCGACAGGGGTGTCGAGCAGTACTTC. This chain connects TRBV27 to TRBJ2-7, with 8 bases identical to TRBD1. CDR1 is MNHEY and CDR2 is SMNVEV in the germline V gene (reference sequence). This CDR3 region has 15 residues. V dropped 4 bases and J dropped 6; count of bases not matched to a gene: 11.

Only one count was recorded for this clone. V is TRBV7-9 and J is TRBJ2-3; 10 bases map to TRBD2. The J segment lost 6 bases and the V segment lost 1 base, leaving 4 bases of the junction unmatched. The CDR3 runs 15 residues. Germline-derived CDR1 and CDR2 are SEHNR and FQNEAQ (reference sequence). CDR3: CASSLGVAGGDTQYF. DNA for the CDR3: TGTGCCAGCAGCTTAGGGGTAGCGGGAGGTGATACGCAGTATTTT.

The V call is TRBV9, the J call TRBJ2-7; 9 nucleotides agree with TRBD1. CDR3 size: 14 residues. V trimming: 4 bases; J trimming: 3 bases; junction bases outside the gene matches: 5. Germline V lookup: CDR1 SGDLS, CDR2 YYNGEE. CDR3 sequence: CASSLRTGVYEQYF. The CDR3 nucleotides read TGTGCCAGCAGCCTTCGGACAGGGGTCTACGAGCAGTACTTC.

The chain recombines TRBV11-3 with TRBJ2-1, with D possibly being TRBD1 (5 bases). The V end was cut by 1 base, the J end by 0 bases, with 7 bases between. Germline CDR1 reads SGHNT; CDR2 reads YENEEA. The CDR3 consists of 15 residues. The CDR3 coding sequence is TGTGCCAGCAGCTTAGGGGGCAGCTCCTACAATGAGCAGTTCTTC. Translated: CASSLGGSSYNEQFF.

The rearrangement joins TRBV7-2 to TRBJ2-2; the match to TRBD2 covers 11 bases. Losses at the gene ends were 3 bases for V and 6 bases for J; bases not matched to a gene: 12. This CDR3 comprises 18 residues. CDR1 is SGHTA and CDR2 is FQGNSA in the germline V gene. CDR3 nucleotides: TGTGCCAGCAGCTTTGGACTAGCGGGCAGGAAAAAAGCCGGGGAGCTGTTTTTT. This translates into CASSFGLAGRKKAGELFF.

The DNA of the CDR3 is TGTGCCAGCAGGCTGCGGGGACAGGGGGCTTTGGAGCCCCAGCATTTT. Protein product: CASRLRGQGALEPQHF. The J gene is TRBJ1-5, the V gene TRBV6-6, with 12 bases aligning to TRBD1. The CDR3 loop spans 16 amino acids. With 6 bases clipped from V and 8 bases from J, the junction kept 11 bases outside the gene matches. Per the germline V gene, CDR1 is MNHNY and CDR2 is SVGAGI (reference sequence).

The CDR3 protein is CASSLEGGVDTQYF. The CDR3 DNA follows: TGCGCCAGCAGCTTGGAAGGGGGCGTAGATACGCAGTATTTT. J is TRBJ2-3 and V is TRBV5-1; TRBD1 aligns across 7 bases. V gave up 0 bases and J gave up 5 bases; unmatched junction bases: 3. From germline, CDR1 is SGHRS and CDR2 YFSETQ. The CDR3 contains 14 residues.

The chain recombines TRBV9 with TRBJ1-5; D possibly corresponds to TRBD1 (6 bases). The length of the CDR3 is 13 residues. Trimming pared 7 bases from V and 10 bases from J, leaving 18 bases between. From germline, CDR1 is SGDLS and CDR2 YYNGEE. The CDR3 nucleotides are TGTGCCAGCGCCCCGAACGCGGACAGCCCCCAGCATTTT. This encodes CASAPNADSPQHF.

The rearrangement links TRBV30 to TRBJ1-1, with a possible D match to TRBD1 (5 bases). V was cut by 0 bases and J by 4 bases, with 9 bases left in between. The CDR3 is 13 amino acids. Germline CDR1 GTSNPN, CDR2 SVGIG (reference sequence). The CDR3 bases are TGTGCCTGGAGTGTACGAAGGGGCACTGAAGCTTTCTTT. Amino acids: CAWSVRRGTEAFF.

This rearrangement joins TRBV6-5 to TRBJ2-1; 10 nucleotides agree with TRBD2. The V gene's germline CDR1 is MNHEY and CDR2 SVGAGI. The ends lost 5 bases at V and 3 bases at J; junction bases unmatched: 4. The CDR3 sequence is 15 residues long. Here the CDR3 reads CASSSGRGFYNEQFF. The CDR3 coding sequence is TGTGCCAGCAGTAGCGGGAGGGGTTTCTACAATGAGCAGTTCTTC.

V is TRBV30 and J is TRBJ2-7; tentative D call: TRBD1 (6 bases). The CDR3 contains 13 residues. Looked up from germline, CDR1 is GTSNPN and CDR2 is SVGIG (reference sequence). Trimming left V 2 bases short and J 4 bases short, with 12 bases between. CDR3 loop: CAWSLGRGYEQYF. The CDR3 DNA reads as TGTGCCTGGAGTTTGGGCAGGGGTTACGAGCAGTACTTC.

The V call is TRBV7-8, the J call TRBJ2-3; possible D gene TRBD2, 5 bases. Germline values: CDR1 SGHVS, CDR2 FQNEAQ. The germline V and J ends were trimmed by 1 base and 1 base, with 15 bases remaining between them. The CDR3 runs to 17 residues. Here the CDR3 reads CASSLDSLADRTDTQYF. In DNA form, the CDR3 reads TGTGCCAGCAGCTTAGACAGCCTAGCAGATCGCACAGATACGCAGTATTTT.

This chain joins TRBV2 and TRBJ2-2, with D hard to call. This CDR3 has 17 residues. The V gene lost 6 bases and the J gene lost 2 bases, with 19 bases spanning the gap. Germline assignment: CDR1 SNHLY and CDR2 FYNNEI. The CDR3: CASRLGASWPNTGELFF. The DNA for the CDR3 is TGTGCCAGCAGGCTTGGTGCTTCCTGGCCAAACACCGGGGAGCTGTTTTTT.

J is TRBJ2-2 and V is TRBV6-4, with a weak D call TRBD1 (6 bases). CDR3 length: 15 residues. V lost 2 bases to trimming and J lost 4 bases, with 11 bases between them. Germline CDR1 reads MRHNA; CDR2 reads SNTAGT. The CDR3 DNA reads TGTGCCAGCAGTGACCGCGGACAGCTCACCGGGGAGCTGTTTTTT. Its protein product is CASSDRGQLTGELFF.

The chain uses TRBV20-1 and TRBJ2-2; D not resolved. Germline CDR1 reads DFQATT; CDR2 reads SNEGSKA (reference sequence). V was pared by 5 bases and J by 4 bases, with 5 bases between. CDR3 length: 11 amino acids. The CDR3 sequence is CSAYLTGELFF. The DNA for the CDR3 is TGCAGTGCTTATCTCACCGGGGAGCTGTTTTTT.

The V gene is TRBV9, the J gene TRBJ1-2; D possibly corresponds to TRBD1 (5 bases). CDR3 length equals 18 residues. V was clipped by 3 bases and J by 5 bases, with 26 bases between them. CDR1 and CDR2 (germline): SGDLS, YYNGEE. CDR3: CASSGGVGDASPIYGYTF. DNA for the CDR3: TGTGCCAGCAGCGGGGGGGTCGGCGACGCCTCTCCTATATATGGCTACACCTTC. The complete variable domain, with remaining parts taken from reference TRBV9 and TRBJ1-2, reads DSGVTQTPKHLITATGQRVTLRCSPRSGDLSVYWYQQSLDQGLQFLIQYYNGEERAKGNILERFSAQQFPDLHSELNLSSLELGDSALYFCASSGGVGDASPIYGYTFGSGTRLTVV.

This clone was observed once. The chain is built from TRBV7-2 and TRBJ2-1; 8 nucleotides match TRBD2. The junction had 12 bases not matched to a gene; V was cut back by 5 bases and J by 6 bases. This CDR3 region has 16 residues. Germline CDR1 SGHTA, CDR2 FQGNSA. This chain's CDR3 is CASSPGAGAQTNEQFF. For the CDR3, the DNA is TGTGCCAGCAGCCCCGGAGCGGGAGCCCAAACCAATGAGCAGTTCTTC.

A remark on this clone: The junction departs from germline at one end; a sequencing error may be responsible. V and J are TRBV7-7 and TRBJ2-1; D is possibly TRBD1 (6 bases). The CDR3 loop spans 15 amino acids. Looked up from germline, CDR1 is SSHAT and CDR2 is FNYEAQ (reference sequence). DNA for the CDR3: TGTGCTAGCAGCTCACTCCAGGGGTATTCGAATGAGCAGTTCTTC. Translating gives CASSSLQGYSNEQFF.

The rearrangement joins TRBV30 to TRBJ2-3, with 11 bases matching TRBD1. From germline, CDR1 is GTSNPN and CDR2 SVGIG (reference sequence). The CDR3 has 16 amino acids. V shed 2 bases and J 5 bases; nucleotides not matched to a gene: 9. CDR3 coding DNA: TGTGCCTGGAGTTCCGGGACAGGGGGTGGGGGAGATACGCAGTATTTT. Amino acid sequence: CAWSSGTGGGGDTQYF. Combining the CDR3 with reference TRBV30 and TRBJ2-3 gives the whole variable domain SQTIHQWPATLVQPVGSPLSLECTVEGTSNPNLYWYRQAAGRGLQLLFYSVGIGQISSEVPQNLSASRPQDRQFILSSKKLLLSDSGFYLCAWSSGTGGGGDTQYFGPGTRLTVL.

This sequence joins TRBV6-6 and TRBJ2-7; TRBD2 agrees at 7 bases. The CDR3 totals 15 residues. Germline V gene data show CDR1 as MNHNY and CDR2 as SVGAGI (reference sequence). The junction had 11 bases not matched to a gene; V was cut back by 4 bases and J by 5 bases. The DNA of the CDR3 is TGTGCCAGCAGTTCGGCTGAAGCGGGAAGCGACGAGCAGTACTTC. It translates to CASSSAEAGSDEQYF.

This chain links TRBV28 with TRBJ1-2; TRBD1 matches at 7 bases. Per germline, CDR1 MDHEN and CDR2 SYDVKM. V was pared by 2 bases and J by 8 bases, with 5 bases of the junction left unmatched. CDR3 size: 13 residues. The CDR3 here is CASSLASGGGYTF. In DNA form, the CDR3 reads TGTGCCAGCAGTTTAGCCTCAGGGGGAGGCTACACCTTC.

The chain carries TRBV4-1 and TRBJ2-2; D is perhaps TRBD2 (5 bases). The CDR3 length is 14 residues. From germline, CDR1 is MGHRA and CDR2 YSYEKL. Trimming took 1 base from V and 5 from J, leaving 8 bases between them. The DNA of the CDR3 is TGCGCCAGCAGCCAAGGGCGAGGGACCGGGGAGCTGTTTTTT. This codes for CASSQGRGTGELFF.

The genes are TRBV7-6 and TRBJ2-3; 12 nucleotides align to TRBD2. Germline lookup yields CDR1 SGHVS and CDR2 FNYEAQ. V shed 5 bases, J shed 4 bases, and the junction held 7 bases outside the gene matches. This CDR3 region has 16 residues. This CDR3 reads CASSPSGRAVADTQYF. CDR3 nucleotides: TGTGCCAGCAGCCCTAGCGGGAGGGCCGTGGCAGATACGCAGTATTTT.

As for this clone: A junction boundary mismatches the germline segment, possibly from a read error. The gene calls are TRBV9 and TRBJ1-2; no firm D call. The CDR3 has 13 amino acids. The V gene's germline CDR1 is SGDLS and CDR2 YYNGEE. This CDR3 is CTSSPRPGDGYTF. In DNA, the CDR3 is TGTACCAGCAGCCCCCGCCCCGGAGATGGCTACACCTTC.

The chain is built from TRBV11-2 and TRBJ2-7; no definite D call. The CDR3 contains 12 residues. The V end was cut by 6 bases, the J end by 3 bases, with 9 bases between. The germline CDR1 and CDR2 sequences are SGHAT and FQNNGV. The CDR3 bases are TGTGCCAGCAGGTATCACTTCTACGAGCAGTACTTC. Translating it yields CASRYHFYEQYF.

This clone was counted a single time. The J gene is TRBJ2-1, the V gene TRBV11-3, with D tentatively TRBD2 (6 bases). Looked up from germline, CDR1 is SGHNT and CDR2 is YENEEA. This CDR3 has 15 residues. Trimming pared 0 bases from V and 10 bases from J, leaving 16 bases between. The CDR3, as DNA: TGTGCCAGCAGCTTAGATCTGCGACTAGTCGGCGAGCAGTTCTTC. Translation: CASSLDLRLVGEQFF. Full variable domain (remainder filled in from reference TRBV11-3 and TRBJ2-1): EAGVVQSPRYKIIEKKQPVAFWCNPISGHNTLYWYLQNLGQGPELLIRYENEEAVDDSQLPKDRFSAERLKGVDSTLKIQPAELGDSAVYLCASSLDLRLVGEQFFGPGTRLTVL.